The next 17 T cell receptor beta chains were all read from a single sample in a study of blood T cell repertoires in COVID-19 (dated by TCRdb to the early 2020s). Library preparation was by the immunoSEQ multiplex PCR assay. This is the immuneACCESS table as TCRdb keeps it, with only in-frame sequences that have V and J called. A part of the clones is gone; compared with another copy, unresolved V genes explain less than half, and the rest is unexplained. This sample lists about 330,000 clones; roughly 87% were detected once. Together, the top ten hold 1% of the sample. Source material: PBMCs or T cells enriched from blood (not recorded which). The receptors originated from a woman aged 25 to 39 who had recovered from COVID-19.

The CDR3 loop reads CASSAEAGGTKDTQYF. CDR3 nucleotide sequence: TGTGCCAGCAGCGCTGAAGCGGGGGGGACCAAAGATACGCAGTATTTT. The gene calls are TRBV5-4 and TRBJ2-3; 10 bases are shared with TRBD2. Trimming removed 4 bases from V and 5 bases from J; junction bases left unmatched: 10. The germline V gene encodes CDR1 SGHNT and CDR2 YYREEE (reference sequence). The CDR3 is made up of 16 amino acids.

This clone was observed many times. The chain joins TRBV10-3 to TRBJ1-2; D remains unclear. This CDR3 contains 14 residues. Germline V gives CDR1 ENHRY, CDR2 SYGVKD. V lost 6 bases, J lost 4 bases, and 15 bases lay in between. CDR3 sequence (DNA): TGTGCCATCAGCACTCCCGAAGATCGCTATGGCTACACCTTC. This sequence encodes CAISTPEDRYGYTF.

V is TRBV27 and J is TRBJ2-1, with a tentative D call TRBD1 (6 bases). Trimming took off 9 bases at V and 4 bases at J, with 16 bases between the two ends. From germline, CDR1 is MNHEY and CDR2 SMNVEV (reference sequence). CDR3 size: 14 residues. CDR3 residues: CASSTQGAYNEQFF. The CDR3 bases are TGTGCCAGTTCCACACAGGGAGCATACAATGAGCAGTTCTTC.

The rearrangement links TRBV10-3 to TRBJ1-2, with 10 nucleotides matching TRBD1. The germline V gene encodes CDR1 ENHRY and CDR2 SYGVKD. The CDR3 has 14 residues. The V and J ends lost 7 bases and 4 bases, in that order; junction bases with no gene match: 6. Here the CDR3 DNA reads TGTGCCATCAAAGGGACAGGGGATTTCTATGGCTACACCTTC. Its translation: CAIKGTGDFYGYTF.

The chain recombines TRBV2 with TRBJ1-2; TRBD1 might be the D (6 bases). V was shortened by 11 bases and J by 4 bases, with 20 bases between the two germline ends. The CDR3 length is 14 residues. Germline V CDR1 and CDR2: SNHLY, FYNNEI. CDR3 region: CAAQRGGYGYGYTF. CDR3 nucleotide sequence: TGTGCCGCCCAAAGAGGGGGTTATGGCTATGGCTACACCTTC.

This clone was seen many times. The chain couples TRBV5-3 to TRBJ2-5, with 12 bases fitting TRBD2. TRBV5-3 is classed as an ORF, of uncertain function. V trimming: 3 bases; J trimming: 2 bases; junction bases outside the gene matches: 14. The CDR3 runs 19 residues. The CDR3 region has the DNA TGTGCCAGAAGCTCCCTTACTAGCGGGGGGCCCAGGTCTCAAGAGACCCAGTACTTC. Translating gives CARSSLTSGGPRSQETQYF.

CDR3 sequence: CASSLALTSGEETQYF. Written as DNA, the CDR3 is TGTGCCAGCAGCTTAGCACTAACTAGCGGGGAGGAGACCCAGTACTTC. V is TRBV7-6 and J is TRBJ2-5; 10 positions agree with TRBD2. The ends lost 0 bases at V and 5 bases at J; junction bases unmatched: 6. The germline CDR1 and CDR2 sequences are SGHVS and FNYEAQ. This CDR3 region has 16 residues.

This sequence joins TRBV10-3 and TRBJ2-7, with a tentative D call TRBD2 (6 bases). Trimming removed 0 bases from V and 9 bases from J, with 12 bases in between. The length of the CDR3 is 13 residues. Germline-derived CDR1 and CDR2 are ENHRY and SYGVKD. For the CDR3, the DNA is TGTGCCATCAGTGAGTCGGACTACTTGCGGCAGTACTTC. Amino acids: CAISESDYLRQYF.

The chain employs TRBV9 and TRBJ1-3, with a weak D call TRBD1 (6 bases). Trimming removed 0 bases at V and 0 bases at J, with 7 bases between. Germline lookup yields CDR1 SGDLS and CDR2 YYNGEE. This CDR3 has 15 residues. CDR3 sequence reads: CASSVEGGSGNTIYF. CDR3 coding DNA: TGTGCCAGCAGCGTAGAAGGGGGCTCTGGAAACACCATATATTTT.

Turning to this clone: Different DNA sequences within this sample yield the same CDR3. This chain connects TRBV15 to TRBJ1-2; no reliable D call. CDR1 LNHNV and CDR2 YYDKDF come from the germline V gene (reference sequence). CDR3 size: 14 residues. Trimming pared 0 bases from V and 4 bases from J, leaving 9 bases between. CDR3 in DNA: TGTGCCACCAGCAGAGATACCGGAGGCTATGGCTACACCTTC. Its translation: CATSRDTGGYGYTF.

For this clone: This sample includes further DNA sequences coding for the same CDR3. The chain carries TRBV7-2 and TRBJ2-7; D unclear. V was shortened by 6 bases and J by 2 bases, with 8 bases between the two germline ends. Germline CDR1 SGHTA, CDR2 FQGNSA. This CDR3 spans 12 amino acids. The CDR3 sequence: CASSPNTYEQYF. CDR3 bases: TGTGCCAGCAGTCCCAACACCTACGAGCAGTACTTC.

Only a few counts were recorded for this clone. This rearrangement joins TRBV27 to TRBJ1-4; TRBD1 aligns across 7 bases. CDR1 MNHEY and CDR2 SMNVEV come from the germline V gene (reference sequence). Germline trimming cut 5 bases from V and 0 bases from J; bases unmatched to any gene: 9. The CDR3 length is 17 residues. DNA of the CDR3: TGTGCCAGCAGTGCGGGACAGAGACTTGCAACTAATGAAAAACTGTTTTTT. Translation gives CASSAGQRLATNEKLFF.

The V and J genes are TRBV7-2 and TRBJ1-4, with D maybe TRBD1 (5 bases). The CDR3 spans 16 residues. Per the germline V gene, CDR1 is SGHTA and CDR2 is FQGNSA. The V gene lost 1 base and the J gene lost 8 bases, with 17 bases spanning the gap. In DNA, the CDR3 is TGTGCCAGCAGCTTAGATGGGACTCGCCGCGGGGAAAAACTGTTTTTT. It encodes CASSLDGTRRGEKLFF.

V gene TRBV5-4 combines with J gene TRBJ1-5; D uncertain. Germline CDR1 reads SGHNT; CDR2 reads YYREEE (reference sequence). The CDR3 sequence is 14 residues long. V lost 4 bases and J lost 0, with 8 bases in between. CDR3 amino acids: CASSAGISNQPQHF. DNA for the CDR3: TGTGCCAGCAGCGCGGGGATTAGCAATCAGCCCCAGCATTTT. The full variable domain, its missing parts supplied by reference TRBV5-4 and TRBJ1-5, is ETGVTQSPTHLIKTRGQQVTLRCSSQSGHNTVSWYQQALGQGPQFIFQYYREEENGRGNFPPRFSGLQFPNYSSELNVNALELDDSALYLCASSAGISNQPQHFGDGTRLSIL.

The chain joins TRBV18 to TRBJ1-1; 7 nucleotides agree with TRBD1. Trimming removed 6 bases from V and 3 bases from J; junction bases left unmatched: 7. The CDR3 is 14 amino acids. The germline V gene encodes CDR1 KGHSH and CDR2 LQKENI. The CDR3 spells CASSRTGSHTEAFF. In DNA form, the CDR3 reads TGTGCCAGCTCCCGGACAGGCTCCCACACTGAAGCTTTCTTT.

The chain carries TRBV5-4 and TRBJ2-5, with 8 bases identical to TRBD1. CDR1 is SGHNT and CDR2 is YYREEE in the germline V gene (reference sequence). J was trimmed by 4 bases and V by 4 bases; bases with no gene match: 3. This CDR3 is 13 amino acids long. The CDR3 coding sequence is TGTGCCAGCAGCCCCGGACAGGGAGAGACCCAGTACTTC. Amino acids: CASSPGQGETQYF.

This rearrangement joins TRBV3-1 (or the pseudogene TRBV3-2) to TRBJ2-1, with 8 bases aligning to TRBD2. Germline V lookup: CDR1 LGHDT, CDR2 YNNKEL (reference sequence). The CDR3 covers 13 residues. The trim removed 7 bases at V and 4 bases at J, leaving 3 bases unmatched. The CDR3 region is CASMAGGYNEQFF. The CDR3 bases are TGTGCCAGCATGGCGGGGGGATACAATGAGCAGTTCTTC.